This T cell receptor beta chain appears in the sequencing data of a study of CD4 and CD8 cells across lung adenocarcinoma regions. V gave up 7 bases and J gave up 0 bases, with 20 bases separating them. This CDR3 spans 17 amino acids. Germline CDR1 and CDR2: MNHNS and SASEGT. One entry per CDR3 protein results from TCRdb running MiXCR on the PCR reads. The data contain fewer than 15,000 distinct CDR3 sequences, roughly 60% of them singletons. Samples came from patients with localized non-small cell lung adenocarcinoma. This receptor was identified in a female donor with lung adenocarcinoma. The CD4 and CD8 labels of this study may be unreliable. Sequenced: CD8+ T cells from the margin of a lung tumor. J is TRBJ2-3 and V is TRBV6-1; maybe TRBD1 (6 bases). The CDR3 loop is CASIFPRGRISTDTQYF. The CDR3 DNA is TGTGCCAGCATATTCCCCAGGGGCAGAATTAGCACAGATACGCAGTATTTT.